These 28 T cell receptor beta chains share one sample of origin, sequenced in a study of blood T cell repertoires in COVID-19 (dated by TCRdb to 2020 to 2021). The receptor library was made with the immunoSEQ multiplex PCR assay. Entries here come from immuneACCESS through TCRdb and include only in-frame sequences with V and J called. Some clones fail to appear in such tables; in the studies checked, an unresolved V gene covers under half of the shortfall, and the cause of the remainder is unknown. The sample records 45,000 to 60,000 clones, 75% to 90% of which are singletons. The ten most abundant clones make up less than 2% of the sample. The sequenced sample was peripheral blood. These receptors all come from a woman in her fifties or sixties with acute or convalescent COVID-19.

DNA of the CDR3: TGTGCCAGCAGCGTGACAGGGAGCAATCAGCCCCAGCATTTT. Protein sequence: CASSVTGSNQPQHF. This chain links TRBV25-1 with TRBJ1-5; 7 nucleotides agree with TRBD1. Germline CDR1 is MGHDK and CDR2 is SYGVNS. The CDR3 covers 14 residues. Trimming removed 6 bases from V and 1 base from J; junction bases left unmatched: 3. The full variable domain, with the rest looked up from reference TRBV25-1 and TRBJ1-5, is EADIYQTPRYLVIGTGKKITLECSQTMGHDKMYWYQQDPGMELHLIHYSYGVNSTEKGDLSSESTVSRIRTEHFPLTLESARPSHTSQYLCASSVTGSNQPQHFGDGTRLSIL.

This chain links TRBV4-1 with TRBJ1-5, with D perhaps TRBD1 (6 bases). The CDR3 contains 16 residues. Germline assignment: CDR1 MGHRA and CDR2 YSYEKL. V shed 1 base and J shed 0 bases, with 10 bases lying between them. The CDR3 bases are TGCGCCAGCAGCCAAGTCGCAGGGGATAGCAATCAGCCCCAGCATTTT. Translated: CASSQVAGDSNQPQHF.

The V and J genes are TRBV2 and TRBJ2-5, with a weak D call TRBD2 (5 bases). Trimming removed 6 bases from V and 2 bases from J, with 7 bases in between. CDR3 length: 12 amino acids. CDR1 is SNHLY and CDR2 is FYNNEI in the germline V gene. The CDR3 nucleotides are TGTGCCAGCAGCGGGATGCAAGAGACCCAGTACTTC. It is translated as CASSGMQETQYF.

The genes are TRBV5-6 and TRBJ2-7, with a weak D call TRBD1 (6 bases). This CDR3 spans 15 amino acids. Germline lookup yields CDR1 SGHDT and CDR2 YYEEEE. Trimming cost V 3 bases and J 1 base, with 14 bases left between them. The chain's CDR3 is CASSWSGTRSYEQYF. The CDR3 DNA sequence: TGTGCCAGCAGCTGGTCCGGGACACGTTCCTACGAGCAGTACTTC.

This sequence joins TRBV7-9 and TRBJ2-1; 10 positions match TRBD2. The CDR3 totals 15 residues. From germline, CDR1 is SEHNR and CDR2 FQNEAQ (reference sequence). V shed 5 bases, J shed 7 bases, and the junction held 8 bases outside the gene matches. The CDR3 loop reads CASSILAGAWNEQFF. CDR3 DNA: TGTGCCAGCAGCATCCTAGCGGGAGCGTGGAATGAGCAGTTCTTC.

This clone showed up just once. The J gene is TRBJ2-7, the V gene TRBV28; D unclear. This CDR3 is 12 amino acids long. V was trimmed by 5 bases and J by 3 bases, leaving 8 bases between them. Per germline, CDR1 MDHEN and CDR2 SYDVKM. This chain's CDR3 is CASSPVNYEQYF. CDR3 bases: TGTGCCAGCAGTCCCGTTAACTACGAGCAGTACTTC.

The V call is TRBV9, the J call TRBJ2-7; D perhaps matches TRBD1 (5 bases). The CDR3 totals 17 residues. Deletions cut 3 bases from V and 2 bases from J, with 21 bases between. Germline values: CDR1 SGDLS, CDR2 YYNGEE. The DNA for the CDR3 is TGTGCCAGCAGCGAAAGGGGCAGCCGCTCCGCCACCTACGAGCAGTACTTC. This translates into CASSERGSRSATYEQYF.

This clone was observed a few times. The J gene is TRBJ2-7, the V gene TRBV7-2; TRBD1 matches at 7 bases. Germline loops: CDR1 SGHTA, CDR2 FQGNSA. This CDR3 spans 13 amino acids. Losses at the gene ends were 5 bases for V and 3 bases for J; bases not matched to a gene: 4. The DNA for the CDR3 is TGTGCCAGCAGCCGTTGGACAGGCTACGAGCAGTACTTC. Its protein is CASSRWTGYEQYF.

The V and J genes are TRBV10-3 and TRBJ1-5, with D maybe TRBD1 (6 bases). The V gene's germline CDR1 is ENHRY and CDR2 SYGVKD. Trimming stripped 5 bases from V and 6 bases from J, with 17 bases between. The CDR3 has 15 residues. The CDR3 protein is CAISPQGSGGQPQHF. In nucleotides, the CDR3 is TGTGCCATCAGTCCACAGGGAAGCGGAGGTCAGCCCCAGCATTTT.

The rearrangement links TRBV7-3 to TRBJ2-7, with TRBD2 matching over 8 bases. The trim removed 2 bases at V and 2 bases at J, leaving 5 bases unmatched. There are 15 residues in the CDR3. CDR1 SGHTA and CDR2 FQGTGA come from the germline V gene. CDR3 region: CASSLEAGAAYEQYF. The CDR3 DNA reads as TGTGCCAGCAGCTTAGAAGCGGGAGCAGCCTACGAGCAGTACTTC.

V gene TRBV6-5 combines with J gene TRBJ1-4, with D possibly TRBD1 on 6 matching bases. Deletions cut 7 bases from V and 7 bases from J, with 16 bases between. The CDR3 length is 14 residues. Germline loops: CDR1 MNHEY, CDR2 SVGAGI. The CDR3 protein is CASKIGGVGEKLFF. The CDR3 DNA is TGTGCCAGCAAAATAGGGGGGGTAGGTGAAAAACTGTTTTTT.

The genes are TRBV5-6 and TRBJ2-1; 10 nucleotides line up with TRBD2. Germline CDR1 SGHDT, CDR2 YYEEEE. Losses at the gene ends were 0 bases for V and 7 bases for J; bases not matched to a gene: 7. This CDR3 has 16 residues. CDR3 sequence (DNA): TGTGCCAGCAGCTTGGGCCTAGCGGGAGTTTCAAATGAGCAGTTCTTC. Protein sequence: CASSLGLAGVSNEQFF.

The chain employs TRBV7-8 and TRBJ1-5, with 7 positions matching TRBD1. This CDR3 contains 14 residues. V trimming: 5 bases; J trimming: 6 bases; junction bases outside the gene matches: 7. The V gene's germline CDR1 is SGHVS and CDR2 FQNEAQ. CDR3 sequence reads: CASSQRQGRQPQHF. The CDR3 coding sequence is TGTGCCAGCAGCCAAAGACAGGGACGTCAGCCCCAGCATTTT.

CDR3 DNA sequence: TGTGCCAGCAGTGAGATAGGGGCAGGAGAGACCCAGTACTTC. This gives the protein CASSEIGAGETQYF. The gene calls are TRBV2 and TRBJ2-5; D is possibly TRBD1 (5 bases). V was shortened by 3 bases and J by 4 bases, with 12 bases between the two germline ends. CDR3 length: 14 amino acids. Germline V gene data show CDR1 as SNHLY and CDR2 as FYNNEI.

The rearrangement uses TRBV3-1 (or the pseudogene TRBV3-2) and TRBJ1-3; no clear D gene. The CDR3 covers 13 residues. Trimming shortened V by 0 bases and J by 7 bases, and 7 bases separated the two germline ends. Looked up from germline, CDR1 is LGHDT and CDR2 is YNNKEL (reference sequence). CDR3 sequence (DNA): TGTGCCAGCAGCCAAGATTGGAGGAACACCATATATTTT. Translating it yields CASSQDWRNTIYF.

The chain couples TRBV29-1 to TRBJ2-1; TRBD2 matches 9 bases. From germline, CDR1 is SQVTM and CDR2 ANQGSEA. This CDR3 has 12 amino acids. V shed 0 bases, J shed 16 bases, and the junction held 7 bases outside the gene matches. CDR3 in amino acids: CSVEEGLAGRFF. The DNA for the CDR3 is TGCAGCGTTGAAGAGGGGCTAGCGGGGAGATTCTTC.

The chain is built from TRBV2 and TRBJ2-1; 10 nucleotides match TRBD2. This CDR3 has 19 residues. Losses at the gene ends were 6 bases for V and 4 bases for J; bases not matched to a gene: 18. From germline, CDR1 is SNHLY and CDR2 FYNNEI. CDR3 sequence reads: CASRARPILAGSGYNEQFF. The CDR3 DNA sequence: TGTGCCAGCAGGGCCCGACCAATACTAGCGGGGTCTGGTTACAATGAGCAGTTCTTC. The full variable domain, in which reference TRBV2 and TRBJ2-1 provide the parts outside the CDR3, is EPEVTQTPSHQVTQMGQEVILRCVPISNHLYFYWYRQILGQKVEFLVSFYNNEISEKSEIFDDQFSVERPDGSNFTLKIRSTKLEDSAMYFCASRARPILAGSGYNEQFFGPGTRLTVL.

This clone occurred a few times. The chain uses TRBV10-3 and TRBJ1-1; D gene uncertain. This CDR3 has 15 residues. V shed 0 bases and J shed 4 bases, with 12 bases lying between them. The germline V gene has CDR1 ENHRY and CDR2 SYGVKD. The CDR3 loop reads CAISESAGRGTEAFF. DNA of the CDR3: TGTGCCATCAGTGAGTCAGCCGGCCGAGGCACTGAAGCTTTCTTT.

The rearrangement uses TRBV14 and TRBJ1-1; no definite D call. The V end was cut by 1 base, the J end by 4 bases, with 10 bases between. Germline loops: CDR1 SGHDN, CDR2 FVKESK. The CDR3 consists of 14 residues. The CDR3: CASSQGRIFTEAFF. The CDR3 coding sequence is TGTGCCAGCAGCCAAGGGCGGATCTTCACTGAAGCTTTCTTT.

This clone was recorded a few times. The chain links TRBV9 to TRBJ2-1, with TRBD2 matching 12 bases. This CDR3 is built from 15 residues. Germline assignment: CDR1 SGDLS and CDR2 YYNGEE. V dropped 3 bases and J dropped 7; count of bases not matched to a gene: 5. This chain's CDR3 is CASSATSGRWNEQFF. CDR3 sequence (DNA): TGTGCCAGCAGCGCAACTAGCGGGAGGTGGAATGAGCAGTTCTTC.

The CDR3 is CASSMQMNTEAFF. CDR3 in DNA: TGTGCCAGTAGTATGCAGATGAACACTGAAGCTTTCTTT. J is TRBJ1-1 and V is TRBV19; D is unresolved. V lost 3 bases and J 0 bases, leaving 5 bases between the germline ends. Germline V gene sequence: CDR1 LNHDA, CDR2 SQIVND (reference sequence). This CDR3 spans 13 amino acids.

V is TRBV2 and J is TRBJ1-5; 10 nucleotides align to TRBD1. This CDR3 region has 15 residues. Germline V gives CDR1 SNHLY, CDR2 FYNNEI. The J segment lost 1 base and the V segment lost 5 bases, leaving 2 bases of the junction unmatched. CDR3: CASSRQGASNQPQHF. CDR3 DNA sequence: TGTGCCAGCAGTCGACAGGGGGCGAGCAATCAGCCCCAGCATTTT.

The rearrangement links TRBV9 to TRBJ2-7, with 9 bases fitting TRBD1. J gave up 4 bases and V 3 bases, and 8 bases lay outside the gene matches. Germline assignment: CDR1 SGDLS and CDR2 YYNGEE. This CDR3 contains 15 residues. CDR3 DNA: TGTGCCAGCAGCGCAGGGACAGGGAGGGGGTACGAGCAGTACTTC. It encodes CASSAGTGRGYEQYF.

The chain recombines TRBV28 with TRBJ1-1; no definite D call. Germline V CDR1 and CDR2: MDHEN, SYDVKM. The CDR3 has 14 residues. V lost 2 bases, J lost 5 bases, and 12 bases lay in between. CDR3 amino acids: CASSLPQVETEAFF. DNA for the CDR3: TGTGCCAGCAGTTTACCTCAGGTGGAAACTGAAGCTTTCTTT.

The V and J genes are TRBV6-6 and TRBJ2-6, with D possibly matching TRBD1 (5 bases). Trimming removed 7 bases from V and 1 base from J, with 17 bases in between. The germline gives CDR1 MNHNY, CDR2 SVGAGI (reference sequence). CDR3 length: 17 residues. This CDR3 reads CASIRDSQVSGANVLTF. CDR3 in DNA: TGTGCCAGCATTCGAGACTCACAGGTTTCTGGGGCCAACGTCCTGACTTTC.

CDR3 sequence: CATSRDSLRSGNTIYF. Here the CDR3 DNA reads TGCGCCACCTCCCGGGACAGCCTCCGCTCTGGAAACACCATATATTTT. This chain connects TRBV5-1 to TRBJ1-3; 7 bases agree with TRBD1. CDR3 length equals 16 residues. Trimming at V came to 9 bases and at J to 0 bases, leaving 12 bases not matched to a gene. In germline, CDR1 is SGHRS, CDR2 YFSETQ.

J is TRBJ2-7 and V is TRBV6-5, with D perhaps matching TRBD1 (6 bases). V was shortened by 0 bases and J by 0 bases, with 6 bases between the two germline ends. This CDR3 is 14 amino acids long. CDR1 and CDR2 (germline): MNHEY, SVGAGI. CDR3 coding DNA: TGTGCCAGCAGTTACTCACAGGGCTCCTACGAGCAGTACTTC. It codes for CASSYSQGSYEQYF.

V and J are TRBV4-2 and TRBJ2-3, with a tentative D call TRBD1 (5 bases). The ends were cut back, 3 bases at V and 1 base at J, with 5 bases in the middle. Germline V gives CDR1 LGHNA, CDR2 YNFKEQ. The CDR3 length is 13 residues. CDR3 DNA: TGTGCCAGCAGCCAGACAGGCACAGATACGCAGTATTTT. Amino acid sequence: CASSQTGTDTQYF.